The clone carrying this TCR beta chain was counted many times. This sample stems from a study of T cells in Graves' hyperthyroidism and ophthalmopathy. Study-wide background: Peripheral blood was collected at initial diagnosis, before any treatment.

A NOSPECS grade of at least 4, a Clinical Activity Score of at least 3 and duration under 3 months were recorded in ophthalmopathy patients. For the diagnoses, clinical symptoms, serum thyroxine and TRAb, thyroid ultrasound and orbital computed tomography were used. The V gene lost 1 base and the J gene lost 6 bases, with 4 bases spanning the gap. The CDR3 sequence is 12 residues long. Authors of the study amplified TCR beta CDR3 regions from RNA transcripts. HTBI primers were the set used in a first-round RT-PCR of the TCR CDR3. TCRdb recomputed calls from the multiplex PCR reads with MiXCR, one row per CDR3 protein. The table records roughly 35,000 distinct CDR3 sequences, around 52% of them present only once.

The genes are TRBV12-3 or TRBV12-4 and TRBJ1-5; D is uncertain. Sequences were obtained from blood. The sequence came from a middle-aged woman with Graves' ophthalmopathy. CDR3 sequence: CASSLGVQPQHF. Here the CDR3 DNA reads TGTGCCAGCAGTTTAGGGGTTCAGCCCCAGCATTTT.